These T cell receptor beta chains were read from a single sample in a study of vaccination and CD4 T cells after COVID-19. For these TCRs, the target antigens are not known. In TCRdb, the PCR reads were re-called with MiXCR into one record per CDR3 protein. The sample includes 15,000 to 20,000 distinct CDR3 sequences, approximately 50% of them seen just once. The sequencing here drew on CD4+ T cells from blood, cultured in vitro, taken after SARS-CoV-2 vaccination. These receptor sequences come from a human donor who had recovered from COVID-19. Each CDR3 is given with its conserved first and last residue. The D gene is left open where the match is weak. Clone size is stated in some rows and not others, as once, few, many or a class when expanded.

D gene: NA; clone size: NA; V gene: TRBV4-1; J gene: TRBJ1-2; CDR3 protein: CASSQDRRQGRGYTF; CDR3 DNA: TGCGCCAGCAGCCAAGATCGGAGGCAGGGGAGAGGCTACACCTTC
D gene: TRBD2; clone size: NA; V gene: TRBV2; J gene: TRBJ2-2; CDR3 protein: CASGLAGNTGELFF; CDR3 DNA: TGTGCCAGCGGACTAGCGGGGAACACCGGGGAGCTGTTTTTT
D gene: NA; clone size: once; V gene: TRBV6-1; J gene: TRBJ1-6; CDR3 protein: CASSEGWNSPLHF; CDR3 DNA: TGTGCCAGCTCTGAGGGTTGGAATTCACCCCTCCACTTT
D gene: NA; clone size: few; V gene: TRBV7-2; J gene: TRBJ1-2; CDR3 protein: CASSPFGGPYGYTF; CDR3 DNA: TGTGCCAGCAGCCCCTTCGGCGGGCCCTATGGCTACACCTTC
D gene: NA; clone size: NA; V gene: TRBV7-3; J gene: TRBJ2-3; CDR3 protein: CASSPEGWGGTDTQYF; CDR3 DNA: TGTGCCAGCAGCCCCGAGGGGTGGGGGGGCACAGATACGCAGTATTTT
D gene: NA; clone size: NA; V gene: TRBV2; J gene: TRBJ1-6; CDR3 protein: CASSLQGPWGSPLHF; CDR3 DNA: TGTGCCAGCAGCTTACAGGGTCCCTGGGGATCACCCCTCCACTTT
D gene: TRBD1; clone size: NA; V gene: TRBV20-1; J gene: TRBJ2-3; CDR3 protein: CSAEIGTGITDTQYF; CDR3 DNA: TGCAGTGCCGAGATCGGGACAGGGATCACAGATACGCAGTATTTT
D gene: NA; clone size: NA; V gene: TRBV7-6; J gene: TRBJ2-5; CDR3 protein: CASRWGSQETQYF; CDR3 DNA: TGTGCCAGCAGGTGGGGTAGCCAAGAGACCCAGTACTTC
D gene: NA; clone size: few; V gene: TRBV20-1; J gene: TRBJ2-3; CDR3 protein: CSALKFGETTDTQYF; CDR3 DNA: TGCAGTGCCCTCAAGTTCGGGGAGACCACAGATACGCAGTATTTT
D gene: NA; clone size: NA; V gene: TRBV25-1; J gene: TRBJ2-1; CDR3 protein: CASSSGLYNEQFF; CDR3 DNA: TGTGCCAGCAGTAGCGGGCTCTACAATGAGCAGTTCTTC
D gene: NA; clone size: few; V gene: TRBV7-9; J gene: TRBJ1-2; CDR3 protein: CASSSRKTGITYGYTF; CDR3 DNA: TGTGCCAGCAGCTCACGTAAAACCGGGATCACCTATGGCTACACCTTC
D gene: NA; clone size: NA; V gene: TRBV29-1; J gene: TRBJ1-2; CDR3 protein: CSVGTSDYGYTF; CDR3 DNA: TGCAGCGTTGGGACTTCGGACTATGGCTACACCTTC
D gene: NA; clone size: NA; V gene: TRBV12-3/TRBV12-4; J gene: TRBJ1-5; CDR3 protein: CASSRGTYSNQPQHF; CDR3 DNA: TGTGCCAGCAGTCGGGGTACATATAGCAATCAGCCCCAGCATTTT
D gene: NA; clone size: NA; V gene: TRBV2; J gene: TRBJ2-5; CDR3 protein: CASSRGGETQYF; CDR3 DNA: TGTGCCAGCAGTAGGGGAGGAGAGACCCAGTACTTC
D gene: TRBD2; clone size: few; V gene: TRBV20-1; J gene: TRBJ2-7; CDR3 protein: CSARETSGRPSYEQYF; CDR3 DNA: TGCAGTGCTAGAGAAACTAGCGGGAGGCCCTCGTACGAGCAGTACTTC
D gene: TRBD2; clone size: NA; V gene: TRBV6-2/TRBV6-3; J gene: TRBJ2-5; CDR3 protein: CASSRLSSGEETQYF; CDR3 DNA: TGTGCCAGCAGCCGATTGTCTAGCGGGGAAGAGACCCAGTACTTC
D gene: NA; clone size: NA; V gene: TRBV19; J gene: TRBJ1-1; CDR3 protein: CASKPSAGTEAFF; CDR3 DNA: TGTGCCAGTAAGCCGTCGGCGGGCACTGAAGCTTTCTTT
D gene: TRBD1; clone size: NA; V gene: TRBV20-1; J gene: TRBJ1-1; CDR3 protein: CSAKTGDAANTEAFF; CDR3 DNA: TGCAGTGCTAAGACAGGGGACGCGGCGAACACTGAAGCTTTCTTT
D gene: TRBD2; clone size: few; V gene: TRBV20-1; J gene: TRBJ2-3; CDR3 protein: CSARSGSSPDTQYF; CDR3 DNA: TGCAGTGCGAGAAGCGGGAGTAGTCCAGATACGCAGTATTTT
D gene: NA; clone size: few; V gene: TRBV7-4; J gene: TRBJ1-5; CDR3 protein: CASSLYQLGAPRPFYSNQPQHF; CDR3 DNA: TGTGCCAGCAGCTTATACCAGCTGGGGGCCCCCAGACCCTTCTATAGCAATCAGCCCCAGCATTTT
D gene: TRBD1; clone size: few; V gene: TRBV27; J gene: TRBJ1-1; CDR3 protein: CASSLLDRGLDTEAFF; CDR3 DNA: TGTGCCAGCAGTTTGCTGGACAGGGGCCTTGACACTGAAGCTTTCTTT
D gene: NA; clone size: NA; V gene: TRBV20-1; J gene: TRBJ2-3; CDR3 protein: CSASAETDVTQYF; CDR3 DNA: TGCAGTGCCTCGGCGGAGACAGACGTCACGCAGTATTTT
D gene: NA; clone size: NA; V gene: TRBV29-1; J gene: TRBJ1-1; CDR3 protein: CSVVRQGTLIEAFF; CDR3 DNA: TGCAGCGTCGTTCGGCAGGGAACTTTAATTGAAGCTTTCTTT
D gene: NA; clone size: few; V gene: TRBV24-1; J gene: TRBJ2-2; CDR3 protein: CATSVGGVNTGELFF; CDR3 DNA: TGTGCCACCAGTGTCGGAGGAGTTAACACCGGGGAGCTGTTTTTT
D gene: NA; clone size: NA; V gene: TRBV2; J gene: TRBJ1-5; CDR3 protein: CASTPTRQGLNQPQHF; CDR3 DNA: TGTGCCAGCACTCCTACCCGCCAGGGGCTCAATCAGCCCCAGCATTTT
D gene: NA; clone size: few; V gene: TRBV11-2; J gene: TRBJ2-5; CDR3 protein: CASSLRGGRGTQYF; CDR3 DNA: TGTGCCAGCAGCTTACGGGGCGGAAGGGGGACCCAGTACTTC
D gene: TRBD1; clone size: NA; V gene: TRBV28; J gene: TRBJ2-7; CDR3 protein: CASSLGRTGVDYEQYF; CDR3 DNA: TGTGCCAGCAGTTTAGGGCGGACAGGGGTCGACTACGAGCAGTACTTC
D gene: NA; clone size: NA; V gene: TRBV6-2/TRBV6-3; J gene: TRBJ2-7; CDR3 protein: CASSLQDYEQYF; CDR3 DNA: TGTGCCAGCAGCCTTCAAGACTACGAGCAGTACTTC
D gene: NA; clone size: NA; V gene: TRBV14; J gene: TRBJ1-1; CDR3 protein: CASSQGPNTEAFF; CDR3 DNA: TGTGCCAGCAGCCAAGGACCCAACACTGAAGCTTTCTTT
D gene: TRBD2; clone size: NA; V gene: TRBV19; J gene: TRBJ2-3; CDR3 protein: CASSTGGGGGDTQYF; CDR3 DNA: TGTGCCAGTAGTACAGGAGGCGGGGGGGGAGATACGCAGTATTTT
D gene: NA; clone size: few; V gene: TRBV20-1; J gene: TRBJ2-5; CDR3 protein: CSAPRLSSSRTLQETQYF; CDR3 DNA: TGCAGTGCTCCTAGACTTTCCTCCTCCCGGACCCTCCAAGAGACCCAGTACTTC
D gene: NA; clone size: NA; V gene: TRBV5-1; J gene: TRBJ1-1; CDR3 protein: CASSFDGEAFF; CDR3 DNA: TGCGCCAGCAGCTTCGACGGTGAAGCTTTCTTT
D gene: TRBD2; clone size: few; V gene: TRBV7-9; J gene: TRBJ2-1; CDR3 protein: CASSSSGGAINEQFF; CDR3 DNA: TGTGCCAGCAGCAGTAGCGGGGGGGCCATTAATGAGCAGTTCTTC
D gene: NA; clone size: NA; V gene: TRBV19; J gene: TRBJ2-5; CDR3 protein: CASSITGQETQYF; CDR3 DNA: TGTGCCAGTAGTATAACCGGGCAAGAGACCCAGTACTTC
D gene: TRBD1; clone size: few; V gene: TRBV30; J gene: TRBJ1-1; CDR3 protein: CAWGTGFTEAFF; CDR3 DNA: TGTGCCTGGGGGACAGGGTTTACTGAAGCTTTCTTT
D gene: NA; clone size: NA; V gene: TRBV6-1; J gene: TRBJ2-1; CDR3 protein: CASSLRGYQEQFF; CDR3 DNA: TGTGCCAGCTCTCTTCGGGGTTATCAAGAGCAGTTCTTC
D gene: NA; clone size: few; V gene: TRBV30; J gene: TRBJ1-1; CDR3 protein: CAWSAPIAEAFF; CDR3 DNA: TGTGCCTGGAGTGCACCCATAGCTGAAGCTTTCTTT
D gene: NA; clone size: NA; V gene: TRBV12-3/TRBV12-4; J gene: TRBJ1-5; CDR3 protein: CASSLNPTSPQHF; CDR3 DNA: TGTGCCAGCAGTTTGAACCCAACGAGCCCCCAGCATTTT
D gene: NA; clone size: few; V gene: TRBV7-9; J gene: TRBJ2-7; CDR3 protein: CASSSTDTSYEQYF; CDR3 DNA: TGTGCCAGCAGCTCAACTGATACCTCCTACGAGCAGTACTTC
D gene: NA; clone size: few; V gene: TRBV27; J gene: TRBJ2-1; CDR3 protein: CASSLGGSYNEQFF; CDR3 DNA: TGTGCCAGCAGTTTAGGTGGCTCCTACAATGAGCAGTTCTTC
D gene: NA; clone size: few; V gene: TRBV2; J gene: TRBJ1-1; CDR3 protein: CASSEQNTEAFF; CDR3 DNA: TGTGCCAGCAGTGAACAGAACACTGAAGCTTTCTTT
D gene: NA; clone size: few; V gene: TRBV20-1; J gene: TRBJ1-1; CDR3 protein: CSARPHRDITEAFF; CDR3 DNA: TGCAGTGCTAGGCCCCACAGGGATATCACTGAAGCTTTCTTT